This T cell receptor (beta chain) was sequenced for a study of early T cells in non-severe SARS-CoV-2 infection. TCRdb re-derived calls from the 5' RACE reads in MiXCR, one entry per CDR3 protein. This table has roughly 28,000 distinct CDR3 sequences, around 4.4% appearing once. Germline V lookup: CDR1 LGHNA, CDR2 YNFKEQ. The junction had 4 bases not matched to a gene; V was cut back by 0 bases and J by 0 bases. This CDR3 is 17 amino acids long. Sample: whole blood. This chain joins TRBV4-2 and TRBJ2-7, with 11 nucleotides matching TRBD2. This clonotype was obtained from an adult who was a healthcare worker with PCR-confirmed SARS-CoV-2 infection or an uninfected control (not recorded which). The CDR3 here is CASSQEGTSGSSYEQYF. The CDR3 DNA sequence: TGTGCCAGCAGCCAAGAAGGAACTAGCGGGAGCTCCTACGAGCAGTACTTC.